A single sample is the source of the 14 T cell receptor beta chains below, sequenced in a study of blood T cell repertoires in COVID-19. The assay was immunoSEQ multiplex PCR, and TCRdb's table has in-frame clones only and misses some. Of 200,000 to 300,000 clones detected, around 84% appear once; the ten largest clones hold around 4.2%. Sequencing was performed on peripheral blood. The receptors originated from a man in his 60s with acute or convalescent COVID-19.

The chain employs TRBV19 and TRBJ1-5; D is ambiguous. Germline V lookup: CDR1 LNHDA, CDR2 SQIVND (reference sequence). The CDR3 is 13 amino acids. V was pared by 4 bases and J by 7 bases, with 11 bases between. CDR3 region: CASSNQAGQPQHF. The CDR3 region has the DNA TGTGCCAGTAGTAATCAGGCGGGACAGCCCCAGCATTTT.

This rearrangement joins TRBV5-1 to TRBJ2-3; TRBD2 agrees at 8 bases. The V segment lost 0 bases and the J segment 0 bases; nucleotides outside the gene matches: 3. The CDR3 covers 16 residues. Germline assignment: CDR1 SGHRS and CDR2 YFSETQ. The CDR3 DNA reads as TGCGCCAGCAGCTTGGGAGCGGGGGCTAGCACAGATACGCAGTATTTT. This gives the protein CASSLGAGASTDTQYF.

As concerns this clone: Within the sample, other DNA sequences also encode this same CDR3. The rearrangement uses TRBV5-4 and TRBJ2-5; the D gene is possibly TRBD2 (5 bases). The CDR3 is 14 amino acids. Germline V gene sequence: CDR1 SGHNT, CDR2 YYREEE (reference sequence). V was shortened by 0 bases and J by 1 base, with 7 bases between the two germline ends. CDR3 nucleotides: TGTGCCAGCAGCTTGGGTGGGAGCCAAGAGACCCAGTACTTC. Protein: CASSLGGSQETQYF.

The chain employs TRBV2 and TRBJ1-1; D not certain. With 6 bases removed from V and 0 bases from J, the gap between germline ends came to 14 bases. In germline, CDR1 is SNHLY, CDR2 FYNNEI. The length of the CDR3 is 15 residues. The CDR3 sequence: CASSELGTMNTEAFF. CDR3 DNA: TGTGCCAGCAGCGAGCTAGGTACCATGAACACTGAAGCTTTCTTT. The whole variable domain, filled in from reference TRBV2 and TRBJ1-1, reads EPEVTQTPSHQVTQMGQEVILRCVPISNHLYFYWYRQILGQKVEFLVSFYNNEISEKSEIFDDQFSVERPDGSNFTLKIRSTKLEDSAMYFCASSELGTMNTEAFFGQGTRLTVV.

V and J are TRBV14 and TRBJ1-2; possibly TRBD1 for D (6 bases). Germline V gene data show CDR1 as SGHDN and CDR2 as FVKESK. V lost 1 base, J lost 5 bases, and 11 bases lay in between. The CDR3 has 14 amino acids. Written as DNA, the CDR3 is TGTGCCAGCAGCCAAGCGTTGACAGGATATGGCTACACCTTC. Translation gives CASSQALTGYGYTF.

The chain carries TRBV7-9 and TRBJ2-5, with TRBD2 identical over 7 bases. Trimming took 5 bases from V and 5 from J; bases not matched to a gene: 5. The CDR3 has 13 residues. CDR1 is SEHNR, CDR2 FQNEAQ, per germline (reference sequence). The CDR3 sequence is CASSPGRGETQYF. CDR3 coding DNA: TGTGCCAGCAGCCCCGGGCGGGGGGAGACCCAGTACTTC.

V is TRBV21-1 and J is TRBJ2-3; TRBD2, the table's D call, lacks a check against the DNA. TRBV21-1 is a documented pseudogene. This CDR3 is 16 amino acids long. CDR3 residues: CASSKGLAPTTDTQYF. CDR3 nucleotides: TGTGCCAGCAGCAAAGGACTAGCGCCTACCACAGATACGCAGTATTTT.

In its sample, this clone was seen once. The chain employs TRBV19 and TRBJ2-3; 15 bases align to TRBD2. The CDR3 is made up of 17 amino acids. With 6 bases clipped from V and 1 base from J, the junction kept 5 bases outside the gene matches. From germline, CDR1 is LNHDA and CDR2 SQIVND (reference sequence). The CDR3 sequence is CASRGLAGGRGTDTQYF. CDR3 nucleotide sequence: TGTGCCAGTAGGGGACTAGCGGGGGGCCGGGGCACAGATACGCAGTATTTT.

The chain recombines TRBV28 with TRBJ2-7; 12 bases map to TRBD2. CDR3 length equals 14 residues. The germline V gene encodes CDR1 MDHEN and CDR2 SYDVKM. V dropped 6 bases and J dropped 6; count of bases not matched to a gene: 6. The CDR3 DNA follows: TGTGCCAGCAGACCCGGACTAGCGGGACTCGAGCAGTACTTC. Protein product: CASRPGLAGLEQYF.

The rearrangement joins TRBV7-9 to TRBJ1-6; TRBD1 matches 9 bases. The V gene's germline CDR1 is SEHNR and CDR2 FQNEAQ (reference sequence). This CDR3 has 15 amino acids. The V segment lost 5 bases and the J segment 6 bases; nucleotides outside the gene matches: 5. The CDR3 loop reads CASSRGQGINSPLHF. CDR3 DNA: TGTGCCAGCAGCAGAGGACAGGGGATTAATTCACCCCTCCACTTT.

With respect to this clone: Other DNA sequences within the sample encode an identical CDR3. The V call is TRBV10-3, the J call TRBJ2-7; D is unclear. The CDR3 spans 11 residues. Looked up from germline, CDR1 is ENHRY and CDR2 is SYGVKD. V was cut by 3 bases and J by 2 bases, with 2 bases left in between. The CDR3 DNA reads as TGTGCCATCAGTGACACCTACGAGCAGTACTTC. Its protein is CAISDTYEQYF.

The chain joins TRBV6-6 to TRBJ1-5; 7 nucleotides line up with TRBD1. The germline CDR1 and CDR2 sequences are MNHNY and SVGAGI (reference sequence). The CDR3 runs to 18 residues. Trimming took 5 bases from V and 6 from J; bases not matched to a gene: 19. This CDR3 reads CASSPYRDSLRRGQPQHF. The DNA of the CDR3 is TGTGCCAGCAGTCCCTATCGGGACAGTCTACGGAGGGGTCAGCCCCAGCATTTT.

This clone has only one observation. This chain joins TRBV7-2 and TRBJ1-1, with D possibly matching TRBD1 (5 bases). The CDR3 has 15 residues. Trimming took off 2 bases at V and 8 bases at J, with 18 bases between the two ends. CDR1 is SGHTA, CDR2 FQGNSA, per germline. CDR3 nucleotide sequence: TGTGCCAGCAGCTTACACAAGGGGCAGACACGGGAAGCTTTCTTT. This encodes CASSLHKGQTREAFF.

The genes are TRBV4-1 and TRBJ1-3; no clear D. This CDR3 has 16 residues. Trimming stripped 4 bases from V and 0 bases from J, with 13 bases between. Per germline, CDR1 MGHRA and CDR2 YSYEKL. Written as DNA, the CDR3 is TGCGCCAGCAGCCCCGCGCGGGCAGTCTCTGGAAACACCATATATTTT. This gives the protein CASSPARAVSGNTIYF.